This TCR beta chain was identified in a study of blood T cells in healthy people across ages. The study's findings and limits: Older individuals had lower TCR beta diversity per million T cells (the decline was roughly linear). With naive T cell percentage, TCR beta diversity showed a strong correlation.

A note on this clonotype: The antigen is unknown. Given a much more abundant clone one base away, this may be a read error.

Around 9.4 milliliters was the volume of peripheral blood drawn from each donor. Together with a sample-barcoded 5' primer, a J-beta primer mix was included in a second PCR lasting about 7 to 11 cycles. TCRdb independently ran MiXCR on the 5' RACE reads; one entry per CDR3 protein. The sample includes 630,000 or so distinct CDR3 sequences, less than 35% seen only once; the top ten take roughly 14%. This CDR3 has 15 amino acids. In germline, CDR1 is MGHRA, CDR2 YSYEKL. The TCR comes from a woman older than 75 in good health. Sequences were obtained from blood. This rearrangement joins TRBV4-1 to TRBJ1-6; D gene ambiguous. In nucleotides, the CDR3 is TGCGCCAGCAGCCAAGAAGGGAGTGAAGTCTCACCCCCCCACTTT. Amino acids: CASSQEGSEVSPPHF.